The rows below give T cell receptor beta chains drawn from one sample of a study of CD8 T cells in Susac syndrome. TCRdb analysed the immunoSEQ multiplex PCR reads with MiXCR anew, one entry per CDR3 protein. The sample has more than 150,000 distinct CDR3 sequences; approximately 96% are singletons. The sequenced material came from CD4+ T cells from PBMCs. These receptors were collected from a human donor with Susac syndrome. The CDR3 runs from the conserved cysteine through the conserved F or W. D genes are given only for firm matches. The size of a clone is reported for some rows only, either as once, few or many, or as a class for expanded clones.

j_call: TRBJ2-5; v_call: TRBV9; d_call: NA; clone_size: NA; cdr3_aa: CASSGSEGLGETQYF; cdr3_nt: TGTGCCAGCAGCGGTTCTGAAGGGCTGGGGGAGACCCAGTACTTC
j_call: TRBJ2-1; v_call: TRBV29-1; d_call: TRBD1; clone_size: NA; cdr3_aa: CSVDIGWGQEQFF; cdr3_nt: TGCAGCGTCGACATTGGATGGGGACAGGAGCAGTTCTTC
j_call: TRBJ2-3; v_call: TRBV19; d_call: NA; clone_size: NA; cdr3_aa: CASSMALVGTDTQYF; cdr3_nt: TGTGCCAGTAGTATGGCGCTCGTCGGCACAGATACGCAGTATTTT
j_call: TRBJ1-1; v_call: TRBV5-1; d_call: TRBD1; clone_size: NA; cdr3_aa: CASSSEGQGGTEALF; cdr3_nt: TGCGCCAGCAGCTCCGAGGGACAGGGAGGCACTGAAGCTCTCTTT
j_call: TRBJ2-5; v_call: TRBV7-3; d_call: NA; clone_size: NA; cdr3_aa: CASSLWSGSRETQYF; cdr3_nt: TGTGCCAGCAGCTTATGGTCAGGGTCCCGAGAGACCCAGTACTTC
j_call: TRBJ1-5; v_call: TRBV20-1; d_call: NA; clone_size: NA; cdr3_aa: CSARDPEGAQPQHF; cdr3_nt: TGCAGTGCTAGAGACCCCGAGGGAGCTCAGCCCCAGCATTTT
j_call: TRBJ1-4; v_call: TRBV7-9; d_call: NA; clone_size: NA; cdr3_aa: CASSPQATNEKLFF; cdr3_nt: TGTGCCAGCAGCCCGCAAGCAACTAATGAAAAACTGTTTTTT
j_call: TRBJ2-7; v_call: TRBV20-1; d_call: NA; clone_size: once; cdr3_aa: CSASPGESYEQYF; cdr3_nt: TGCAGTGCTAGCCCAGGGGAAAGCTACGAGCAGTACTTC
j_call: TRBJ2-2; v_call: TRBV12-3/TRBV12-4; d_call: NA; clone_size: NA; cdr3_aa: CAGTDSRGGELFF; cdr3_nt: TGTGCCGGAACCGACAGCCGTGGCGGGGAGCTGTTTTTT
j_call: TRBJ1-2; v_call: TRBV9; d_call: NA; clone_size: NA; cdr3_aa: CASSAGVYGYTF; cdr3_nt: TGTGCCAGCAGCGCCGGGGTTTATGGCTACACCTTC
j_call: TRBJ2-1; v_call: TRBV20-1; d_call: NA; clone_size: NA; cdr3_aa: CSASPPGSYNEQFF; cdr3_nt: TGCAGTGCTAGCCCCCCAGGCTCCTACAATGAGCAGTTCTTC
j_call: TRBJ1-2; v_call: TRBV7-2; d_call: TRBD1; clone_size: NA; cdr3_aa: CASSLGDRGGYTF; cdr3_nt: TGTGCCAGCAGCTTAGGGGACAGAGGTGGCTACACCTTC
j_call: TRBJ2-5; v_call: TRBV20-1; d_call: TRBD1; clone_size: NA; cdr3_aa: CSAPRTGGMETQYF; cdr3_nt: TGCAGTGCTCCTCGGACAGGGGGCATGGAGACCCAGTACTTC
j_call: TRBJ1-6; v_call: TRBV20-1; d_call: NA; clone_size: NA; cdr3_aa: CSARKASSYNSPLHF; cdr3_nt: TGCAGTGCTAGAAAGGCGAGCTCCTATAATTCACCCCTCCACTTT
j_call: TRBJ1-3; v_call: TRBV7-9; d_call: NA; clone_size: NA; cdr3_aa: CASSLGNSGNTIYF; cdr3_nt: TGTGCCAGCAGCTTGGGGAACTCTGGAAACACCATATATTTT
j_call: TRBJ1-1; v_call: TRBV9; d_call: NA; clone_size: once; cdr3_aa: CASSVEHTNTEAFF; cdr3_nt: TGTGCCAGCAGCGTGGAACACACGAACACTGAAGCTTTCTTT
j_call: TRBJ2-3; v_call: TRBV6-5; d_call: TRBD2; clone_size: NA; cdr3_aa: CASSRSGGNTDTQYF; cdr3_nt: TGTGCCAGCAGCCGGAGCGGGGGTAACACAGATACGCAGTATTTT
j_call: TRBJ1-2; v_call: TRBV9; d_call: TRBD1; clone_size: once; cdr3_aa: CASSLRTGEGYTF; cdr3_nt: TGTGCCAGCAGCCTACGGACAGGGGAAGGCTACACCTTC
j_call: TRBJ2-2; v_call: TRBV2; d_call: NA; clone_size: NA; cdr3_aa: CASEKGGSYGELFF; cdr3_nt: TGTGCCAGTGAGAAGGGGGGATCTTACGGGGAGCTGTTTTTT
j_call: TRBJ2-2; v_call: TRBV14; d_call: NA; clone_size: NA; cdr3_aa: CASSQARARTGELFF; cdr3_nt: TGTGCCAGCAGCCAAGCCAGGGCTCGGACCGGGGAGCTGTTTTTT
j_call: TRBJ2-2; v_call: TRBV9; d_call: NA; clone_size: NA; cdr3_aa: CASSVATGELFF; cdr3_nt: TGTGCCAGCAGCGTAGCTACCGGGGAGCTGTTTTTT
j_call: TRBJ2-1; v_call: TRBV14; d_call: TRBD1; clone_size: NA; cdr3_aa: CASSLQGAYNEQFF; cdr3_nt: TGTGCCAGCAGCCTACAGGGGGCTTACAATGAGCAGTTCTTC
j_call: TRBJ2-5; v_call: TRBV20-1; d_call: TRBD2; clone_size: NA; cdr3_aa: CSAQNPAREGETQYF; cdr3_nt: TGCAGTGCCCAGAACCCGGCACGGGAGGGGGAGACCCAGTACTTC
j_call: TRBJ1-6; v_call: TRBV14; d_call: TRBD1; clone_size: NA; cdr3_aa: CASSLQGTNNSPLHF; cdr3_nt: TGTGCCAGCAGCCTACAGGGGACTAATAATTCACCCCTCCACTTT
j_call: TRBJ2-2; v_call: TRBV4-1; d_call: NA; clone_size: NA; cdr3_aa: CASSQPREGSGELFF; cdr3_nt: TGCGCCAGCAGCCAGCCCCGTGAAGGGTCCGGGGAGCTGTTTTTT
j_call: TRBJ2-1; v_call: TRBV6-1; d_call: NA; clone_size: NA; cdr3_aa: CASSEPYSGLDNNEQFF; cdr3_nt: TGTGCCAGCAGTGAGCCTTACTCGGGACTGGATAACAATGAGCAGTTCTTC
j_call: TRBJ2-2; v_call: TRBV7-3; d_call: NA; clone_size: NA; cdr3_aa: CASSPATNTGELFF; cdr3_nt: TGTGCCAGCAGCCCAGCAACGAACACCGGGGAGCTGTTTTTT
j_call: TRBJ2-1; v_call: TRBV7-9; d_call: TRBD1; clone_size: NA; cdr3_aa: CASSPPPGQGNGEQFF; cdr3_nt: TGTGCCAGCAGCCCTCCCCCGGGACAGGGAAACGGTGAGCAGTTCTTC
j_call: TRBJ2-7; v_call: TRBV12-5; d_call: NA; clone_size: NA; cdr3_aa: CASGLVLIGQLSYEQYF; cdr3_nt: TGTGCTAGTGGTTTGGTACTGATTGGTCAGTTGTCCTACGAGCAGTACTTC
j_call: TRBJ1-5; v_call: TRBV12-3/TRBV12-4; d_call: TRBD1; clone_size: once; cdr3_aa: CASRQNRGGQPQHF; cdr3_nt: TGTGCCAGCAGACAAAACAGGGGCGGGCAGCCCCAGCATTTT
j_call: TRBJ1-2; v_call: TRBV20-1; d_call: NA; clone_size: once; cdr3_aa: CSATTANYGYTF; cdr3_nt: TGCAGTGCTACGACAGCTAACTATGGCTACACCTTC
j_call: TRBJ2-7; v_call: TRBV20-1; d_call: TRBD1; clone_size: NA; cdr3_aa: CSAEGAVSYEQYF; cdr3_nt: TGCAGTGCCGAGGGGGCGGTCTCCTACGAGCAGTACTTC
j_call: TRBJ2-3; v_call: TRBV4-3; d_call: TRBD2; clone_size: NA; cdr3_aa: CASSQDLGLAGITDTQYF; cdr3_nt: TGCGCCAGCAGCCAAGATTTAGGGCTAGCGGGGATTACAGATACGCAGTATTTT
j_call: TRBJ2-7; v_call: TRBV29-1; d_call: NA; clone_size: NA; cdr3_aa: CSATSGRGSFFHEQYF; cdr3_nt: TGCAGCGCGACTTCGGGGAGGGGGAGTTTTTTCCACGAGCAGTACTTC
j_call: TRBJ2-7; v_call: TRBV18; d_call: NA; clone_size: NA; cdr3_aa: CASSRFGRKVSYEQYF; cdr3_nt: TGTGCCAGCTCACGATTCGGCCGGAAAGTCTCCTACGAGCAGTACTTC
j_call: TRBJ2-2; v_call: TRBV9; d_call: TRBD2; clone_size: NA; cdr3_aa: CASSVALRTSGAGELFF; cdr3_nt: TGTGCCAGCAGCGTAGCCCTTCGGACTAGCGGCGCCGGGGAGCTGTTTTTT
j_call: TRBJ1-1; v_call: TRBV5-4; d_call: NA; clone_size: few; cdr3_aa: CASSLAGRLNTEAFF; cdr3_nt: TGTGCCAGCAGCTTGGCGGGCAGATTGAACACTGAAGCTTTCTTT
j_call: TRBJ1-1; v_call: TRBV24-1; d_call: NA; clone_size: NA; cdr3_aa: CATSDKTGTMNTEAFF; cdr3_nt: TGTGCCACCAGTGACAAAACAGGTACCATGAACACTGAAGCTTTCTTT
j_call: TRBJ1-1; v_call: TRBV29-1; d_call: NA; clone_size: NA; cdr3_aa: CSVGRAKNTEAFF; cdr3_nt: TGCAGCGTTGGCAGGGCGAAGAACACTGAAGCTTTCTTT
j_call: TRBJ1-1; v_call: TRBV25-1; d_call: NA; clone_size: NA; cdr3_aa: CASSLSLGGAMNTEAFF; cdr3_nt: TGTGCCAGCAGCCTCTCCCTTGGGGGGGCGATGAACACTGAAGCTTTCTTT
j_call: TRBJ2-1; v_call: TRBV4-3; d_call: TRBD1; clone_size: NA; cdr3_aa: CASSTSGTGQNEQFF; cdr3_nt: TGCGCCAGCAGTACCTCCGGGACAGGCCAAAATGAGCAGTTCTTC
j_call: TRBJ2-7; v_call: TRBV29-1; d_call: NA; clone_size: NA; cdr3_aa: CSVRELGSYEQYF; cdr3_nt: TGCAGCGTTCGCGAATTAGGCTCCTACGAGCAGTACTTC
j_call: TRBJ2-3; v_call: TRBV7-2; d_call: NA; clone_size: NA; cdr3_aa: CASSSRQVTDTQYF; cdr3_nt: TGTGCCAGCAGCTCCCGACAGGTTACCGATACGCAGTATTTT
j_call: TRBJ2-5; v_call: TRBV20-1; d_call: TRBD2; clone_size: NA; cdr3_aa: CSALPTSGGETQYF; cdr3_nt: TGCAGTGCCCTTCCGACTAGCGGGGGCGAGACCCAGTACTTC
j_call: TRBJ2-5; v_call: TRBV20-1; d_call: TRBD2; clone_size: NA; cdr3_aa: CSARDQGLAGAQETQYF; cdr3_nt: TGCAGTGCTAGAGATCAAGGACTAGCGGGGGCCCAAGAGACCCAGTACTTC
j_call: TRBJ1-2; v_call: TRBV29-1; d_call: TRBD1; clone_size: NA; cdr3_aa: CSVGETGRKSYTF; cdr3_nt: TGCAGCGTTGGGGAGACAGGGAGGAAGAGCTACACCTTC
j_call: TRBJ2-5; v_call: TRBV21-1; d_call: NA; clone_size: NA; cdr3_aa: CASSKSRHRDSQETQYF; cdr3_nt: TGTGCCAGCAGCAAATCCCGCCATCGGGACAGTCAAGAGACCCAGTACTTC
j_call: TRBJ2-4; v_call: TRBV6-5; d_call: NA; clone_size: NA; cdr3_aa: CASSYDIGDIQYF; cdr3_nt: TGTGCCAGCAGTTACGACATAGGGGACATTCAGTACTTC